This entry lists 25 T cell receptor beta chains sequenced from one sample in a study of identical twins. TCRdb independently ran MiXCR on the 5' RACE reads; one entry per CDR3 protein. This table has roughly 350,000 distinct CDR3 sequences, roughly 10% appearing once. Sequenced sample: naive T cells sorted from blood. These receptor sequences come from a woman in her forties or fifties in good health.

The chain combines TRBV20-1 with TRBJ2-4; TRBD1 agrees at 8 bases. J lost 6 bases, V lost 2 bases, and 6 bases had no gene match. This CDR3 contains 14 residues. In germline, CDR1 is DFQATT, CDR2 SNEGSKA (reference sequence). The CDR3 protein is CSARRPGGGNIQYF. The CDR3 DNA reads TGCAGTGCTAGACGTCCAGGGGGCGGAAACATTCAGTACTTC.

V usage is TRBV24-1 and J usage is TRBJ2-2; D is uncertain. With 9 bases removed from V and 1 base from J, the gap between germline ends came to 8 bases. This CDR3 is built from 13 residues. Germline values: CDR1 KGHDR, CDR2 SFDVKD. The CDR3 nucleotides read TGTGCCACCTGGTGGGGGAACACCGGGGAGCTGTTTTTT. The encoded protein is CATWWGNTGELFF.

This chain links TRBV20-1 with TRBJ1-4; D call uncertain. V lost 7 bases to trimming and J lost 8 bases, with 5 bases between them. CDR1 is DFQATT, CDR2 SNEGSKA, per germline (reference sequence). This CDR3 has 9 amino acids. This CDR3 reads CSGGEKLFF. The CDR3, as DNA: TGCAGTGGTGGAGAAAAACTGTTTTTT.

The chain joins TRBV4-1 to TRBJ2-1, with 10 bases fitting TRBD1. V trimming: 1 base; J trimming: 5 bases; junction bases outside the gene matches: 5. The length of the CDR3 is 16 residues. The germline V gene encodes CDR1 MGHRA and CDR2 YSYEKL. The CDR3 reads CASSQGPGQGNNEQFF. CDR3 sequence (DNA): TGCGCCAGCAGCCAAGGACCGGGACAGGGGAACAATGAGCAGTTCTTC.

This clonotype has just a few counts. The chain couples TRBV6-5 to TRBJ1-1; TRBD1 agrees at 9 bases. The CDR3 covers 16 residues. Looked up from germline, CDR1 is MNHEY and CDR2 is SVGAGI. V shed 5 bases and J 1 base; nucleotides not matched to a gene: 8. As DNA, the CDR3 is TGTGCCAGCAGTCGGCGGACAGGGGTTACGAACACTGAAGCTTTCTTT. Protein: CASSRRTGVTNTEAFF.

This clonotype was seen repeatedly, ten times or more. V is TRBV13 and J is TRBJ2-7, with unresolved D. This CDR3 comprises 13 residues. The ends were cut back, 4 bases at V and 5 bases at J, with 12 bases in the middle. Germline V CDR1 and CDR2: PRHDT, FYEKMQ (reference sequence). CDR3 bases: TGTGCCAGCAGCTCTCAGATGTATGACGAGCAGTACTTC. Protein: CASSSQMYDEQYF.

V gene TRBV10-3 combines with J gene TRBJ2-5; a possible D gene is TRBD2 (5 bases). The V gene lost 6 bases and the J gene lost 2 bases, with 13 bases spanning the gap. CDR3 size: 14 residues. Germline V CDR1 and CDR2: ENHRY, SYGVKD. CDR3 protein: CAIRADGKQETQYF. The CDR3 region has the DNA TGTGCCATCAGAGCGGACGGGAAACAAGAGACCCAGTACTTC.

This clonotype appeared a few times. The gene calls are TRBV5-6 and TRBJ2-3; D is possibly TRBD1 (6 bases). V was trimmed by 4 bases and J by 1 base, leaving 13 bases between them. CDR3 size: 15 residues. Germline CDR1 reads SGHDT; CDR2 reads YYEEEE. The CDR3 DNA reads TGTGCCAGCAGCCCGAGAGGGGGACGCACAGATACGCAGTATTTT. It translates to CASSPRGGRTDTQYF.

The chain is built from TRBV20-1 and TRBJ2-1; tentative D call: TRBD2 (6 bases). In germline, CDR1 is DFQATT, CDR2 SNEGSKA (reference sequence). The germline V and J ends were trimmed by 6 bases and 7 bases, with 19 bases remaining between them. This CDR3 spans 14 amino acids. The CDR3 loop reads CSAKAVLGGNEQFF. Here the CDR3 DNA reads TGCAGTGCCAAAGCGGTCCTGGGGGGTAATGAGCAGTTCTTC.

This clonotype was recorded many times. V is TRBV12-3 or TRBV12-4 and J is TRBJ1-3; D not certain. Trimming left V 5 bases short and J 7 bases short, with 12 bases between. This CDR3 comprises 13 residues. The CDR3, as DNA: TGTGCCAGCAGTAAGAGTCCCGGGAACACCATATATTTT. Amino acid sequence: CASSKSPGNTIYF.

The chain carries TRBV7-2 and TRBJ2-7, with 15 bases matching TRBD2. The CDR3 is made up of 17 amino acids. Germline trimming cut 5 bases from V and 5 bases from J; bases unmatched to any gene: 10. Germline CDR1 is SGHTA and CDR2 is FQGNSA. CDR3 sequence: CASSPGLAGGGDNEQYF. In DNA form, the CDR3 reads TGTGCCAGCAGCCCGGGACTAGCGGGAGGTGGTGACAACGAGCAGTACTTC.

In this sample, this clonotype turned up many times. This chain uses TRBV29-1 with TRBJ2-5; D not certain. This CDR3 comprises 10 residues. With 5 bases removed from V and 5 bases from J, the gap between germline ends came to 6 bases. The germline CDR1 and CDR2 sequences are SQVTM and ANQGSEA. The CDR3 sequence: CSVLIETQYF. The CDR3 DNA reads TGCAGCGTTCTTATCGAGACCCAGTACTTC.

This clonotype has a count of ten or more. The DNA for the CDR3 is TGCGCCAGCAGGGTTGAGACGCTATCCTACGAGCAGTACTTC. Its protein is CASRVETLSYEQYF. This chain uses TRBV5-1 with TRBJ2-7; the D is unclear. The CDR3 runs 14 residues. The germline gives CDR1 SGHRS, CDR2 YFSETQ. Trimming shortened V by 5 bases and J by 1 base, and 13 bases separated the two germline ends.

This clonotype came up many times. This chain uses TRBV5-1 with TRBJ2-3, with 11 bases lining up with TRBD2. The J segment lost 6 bases and the V segment lost 5 bases, leaving 8 bases of the junction unmatched. The CDR3 is 15 residues long. Germline CDR1 reads SGHRS; CDR2 reads YFSETQ. CDR3 loop: CASRLLAGERDTQYF. In DNA, the CDR3 is TGCGCCAGCAGACTACTAGCGGGAGAGCGGGATACGCAGTATTTT. Based on the CDR3 plus reference TRBV5-1 and TRBJ2-3, the full variable domain is KAGVTQTPRYLIKTRGQQVTLSCSPISGHRSVSWYQQTPGQGLQFLFEYFSETQRNKGNFPGRFSGRQFSNSRSEMNVSTLELGDSALYLCASRLLAGERDTQYFGPGTRLTVL.

There are many counts of this clonotype. The CDR3 sequence: CASSLQFTGELFF. Here the CDR3 DNA reads TGCGCCAGCAGCTTGCAATTCACCGGGGAGCTGTTTTTT. The V call is TRBV5-1, the J call TRBJ2-2; D remains unclear. CDR3 length: 13 amino acids. Deletions cut 1 base from V and 4 bases from J, with 5 bases between. Germline CDR1 reads SGHRS; CDR2 reads YFSETQ.

The gene calls are TRBV18 and TRBJ2-5; the match to TRBD2 covers 11 bases. The CDR3 covers 16 residues. Germline V lookup: CDR1 KGHSH, CDR2 LQKENI. V dropped 3 bases and J dropped 3; count of bases not matched to a gene: 6. CDR3 in amino acids: CASSPLAGGYKETQYF. CDR3 bases: TGTGCCAGCTCACCCCTAGCGGGAGGCTATAAAGAGACCCAGTACTTC.

The chain links TRBV4-2 to TRBJ2-2; 11 nucleotides match TRBD2. J gave up 0 bases and V 4 bases, and 7 bases lay outside the gene matches. The V gene's germline CDR1 is LGHNA and CDR2 YNFKEQ. The CDR3 is 18 residues long. The CDR3 sequence: CASSLLAGGSANTGELFF. The CDR3, as DNA: TGTGCCAGCAGCCTCTTAGCGGGAGGGAGCGCGAACACCGGGGAGCTGTTTTTT.

The chain employs TRBV6-5 and TRBJ2-7, with 7 bases lining up with TRBD1. After removal of 2 bases from V and 5 bases from J, the junction contained 9 bases not matched to a gene. Germline assignment: CDR1 MNHEY and CDR2 SVGAGI. This CDR3 has 15 amino acids. CDR3 sequence: CASSYGDRVGDEQYF. For the CDR3, the DNA is TGTGCCAGCAGTTACGGAGACAGGGTCGGCGACGAGCAGTACTTC.

This clonotype was counted between two and nine times. The genes are TRBV20-1 and TRBJ2-1; D may be TRBD1 (6 bases). The CDR3 sequence is 14 residues long. The V gene's germline CDR1 is DFQATT and CDR2 SNEGSKA (reference sequence). Trimming took off 1 base at V and 4 bases at J, with 11 bases between the two ends. The DNA for the CDR3 is TGCAGTGCTAGAGGACCGACAGGTTACAATGAGCAGTTCTTC. This encodes CSARGPTGYNEQFF.

This clonotype was seen repeatedly, ten times or more. J is TRBJ2-3 and V is TRBV20-1, with 10 positions matching TRBD2. V lost 8 bases and J lost 2; bases outside the gene matches: 7. CDR1 and CDR2 (germline): DFQATT, SNEGSKA (reference sequence). The CDR3 has 14 residues. The CDR3 loop is CSCLTSGTTDTQYF. The CDR3 DNA sequence: TGCAGTTGTCTAACTAGCGGGACCACAGATACGCAGTATTTT.

At least ten counts were recorded for this clonotype. The chain carries TRBV4-1 and TRBJ2-1; no definite D call. Looked up from germline, CDR1 is MGHRA and CDR2 is YSYEKL. V lost 0 bases, J lost 7 bases, and 10 bases lay in between. This CDR3 comprises 14 residues. CDR3 sequence reads: CASSQEDLPNEQFF. The DNA of the CDR3 is TGCGCCAGCAGCCAAGAAGACTTACCAAATGAGCAGTTCTTC.

This clonotype has just a few counts. The chain joins TRBV12-3 or TRBV12-4 to TRBJ2-1, with TRBD2 matching 7 bases. The CDR3 totals 15 residues. Trimming took 11 bases from V and 6 from J; bases not matched to a gene: 16. The CDR3 nucleotides read TGTGCCGGCGCCCTGGGAGGGACGGTTTTCAATGAGCAGTTCTTC. This gives the protein CAGALGGTVFNEQFF.

The sample holds many counts of this clonotype. The CDR3 sequence is CSVKDASSGANVLTF. Written as DNA, the CDR3 is TGCAGCGTGAAGGACGCCTCCTCTGGGGCCAACGTCCTGACTTTC. This chain joins TRBV29-1 and TRBJ2-6, with no clear D. The V gene lost 6 bases and the J gene lost 0 bases, with 12 bases spanning the gap. Germline CDR1 and CDR2: SQVTM and ANQGSEA. The CDR3 is 15 residues long.

The chain employs TRBV19 and TRBJ2-4; D remains unclear. CDR3 size: 16 residues. In germline, CDR1 is LNHDA, CDR2 SQIVND (reference sequence). The germline V and J ends were trimmed by 3 bases and 5 bases, with 17 bases remaining between them. CDR3 amino acids: CASSIPGGNFQNIQYF. The CDR3 nucleotides read TGTGCCAGTAGTATTCCTGGCGGTAACTTCCAAAACATTCAGTACTTC.

Only a few counts were recorded for this clonotype. The chain combines TRBV12-3 or TRBV12-4 with TRBJ2-2; a weak D match, TRBD1 (5 bases). The CDR3 extends over 14 amino acids. V lost 4 bases to trimming and J lost 4 bases, with 10 bases between them. The CDR3 DNA sequence: TGTGCCAGCAGTTCTACAGGTGGCACCGGGGAGCTGTTTTTT. This gives the protein CASSSTGGTGELFF.